This TCR beta chain is from a study of T cell responses to AZD1222 COVID-19 vaccine (TCRdb year 2021). Notes on the research overall: TCR sequencing covered 233 trial participants: approximately 200 given two doses of AZD1222 and approximately 26 given two doses of MenACWY control vaccine. Trial participants were enrolled into age subgroups of 18-55, 56-69 and 70-plus years, which contained approximately 150, 28 and 58 TCR-sequenced participants, respectively.

The CDR3 regions of human TCRbeta chains were analyzed by immunosequencing. The study's own analysis went as follows. Repertoire TCRs were checked for matches against a reference library of SARS-CoV-2-specific TCRs that had been generated using the MIRA antigen-specificity platform. Breadth was defined as the fraction of unique TCRs that were SARS-CoV-2-associated. Depth was defined as the fraction of total T cells that were SARS-CoV-2-associated. Using the MIRA data, each spike-specific TCR was mapped to the spike region that the TCR reacts to and placed in a CD4 or CD8 class. Log10-transformed breadth and depth values were compared by one-way ANOVA with Sidak's multiple comparisons tests. In its TCRdb copy, this immuneACCESS table keeps in-frame sequences only and misses some clones. Where compared with another copy, unresolved V genes explain less than half of these, and the others have no known cause. V and J calls and clone size are given by that table; D and trimming were obtained from the DNA. The sample table lists around 210,000 clones, approximately 94% of them with a count of one. Approximately 1.5% of the sample is held by the ten biggest clonotypes.

The investigation overall reported the following: A significant rise in spike-specific TCR breadth and depth was observed after two AZD1222 doses relative to day 0 and relative to MenACWY recipients. Conclusions about previously exposed vaccinees are limited because only six or seven AZD1222 recipients were SARS-CoV-2 seropositive at baseline. The 56-69-year group was small, and its depth increase did not reach significance, likely because of low power. Because no day 14 peak-response samples were available, repertoires were characterized only after the peak T cell response. Participants were mostly white British, with more females than males. The authors suggested clonal diversity may have been underestimated. The vaccine-associated CD4 TCRs covered the entire spike protein, and the dominant responses fell in regions 160-218 and 743-854. Nearly half of unique spike-specific TCRs reportedly recognized epitopes outside regions mutated in the B.1.351 and B.1.1.7 variants.

The time point label, as the study defines it: about 28 days (+/-7) after the second vaccine dose. Interpreted using the paper, the treatment or condition label stands for: meningococcal conjugate vaccine given as trial control. Vaccinee samples came from UK trials COV001 and COV002, including a single-blind randomized controlled phase 2/3 trial of AZD1222 (ChAdOx1 nCoV-19) in healthy adults. For TCRbeta chain sequencing, PBMC samples were collected from trial participants at day 0 and at day 28 after the second dose. Comments on this clone: What antigen it recognizes has not been identified. The record has no base qualities; no much larger clone is one base away.

The CDR3 covers 10 residues, taking in both the cysteine and the phenylalanine. The sequence is cut down to CDR3 DNA, 30 bases in frame from base 1. The germline ends are 3 bases apart after V is trimmed by 5 bases and J by 5 bases. CDR1 LNHDA and CDR2 SQIVND were looked up in the germline V gene (reference sequence). The rearranged segments are TRBV19 and TRBJ1-2; the D gene identity is not certain. This sequence originates from an adult who received the MenACWY meningococcal vaccine as a control. The sample in question was peripheral blood, obtained 28 days after the second dose of the MenACWY control vaccine. In nucleotide form, the sequence is TGTGCCAGTAGTGGATATGGCTACACCTTC. It codes for CASSGYGYTF.